Shown below are 29 T cell receptor beta chains from a single sample sequenced in a study of T cell responses to AZD1222 COVID-19 vaccine. Data came from immunoSEQ multiplex PCR; TCRdb stores just in-frame clones and leaves some out. There are about 140,000 clones in the sample, with around 2.4% held by the top ten. Input material: peripheral blood. These receptor sequences come from an adult in good health.

The chain is built from TRBV19 and TRBJ1-3; no definite D call. The CDR3 has 14 residues. Looked up from germline, CDR1 is LNHDA and CDR2 is SQIVND (reference sequence). With 6 bases removed from V and 0 bases from J, the gap between germline ends came to 9 bases. CDR3 residues: CASSPQVSGNTIYF. DNA of the CDR3: TGTGCCAGTAGCCCCCAAGTCTCTGGAAACACCATATATTTT.

This chain links TRBV6-5 with TRBJ2-5; D might be TRBD1 or TRBD2, each matching 6 bases. CDR1 and CDR2 from the germline V gene are MNHEY and SVGAGI. V lost 8 bases to trimming and J lost 4 bases, with 17 bases between them. This CDR3 spans 14 amino acids. The CDR3 loop is CASLGGQGRETQYF. CDR3 bases: TGTGCCAGCCTTGGGGGGCAGGGTCGAGAGACCCAGTACTTC.

The CDR3 bases are TGTGCCAGCAGCTTAGACGCGGGAGGGGGAGGCTACACCTTC. As protein: CASSLDAGGGGYTF. The chain employs TRBV7-2 and TRBJ1-2; a possible D gene is TRBD1 (6 bases). V lost 1 base and J 8 bases, leaving 14 bases between the germline ends. This CDR3 has 14 residues. Per the germline V gene, CDR1 is SGHTA and CDR2 is FQGNSA.

The chain links TRBV28 to TRBJ1-3; 8 bases are shared with TRBD1. The CDR3 sequence is 14 residues long. The V gene's germline CDR1 is MDHEN and CDR2 SYDVKM. V was clipped by 6 bases and J by 4 bases; unmatched bases: 5. This CDR3 is CASRPGTGGNTIYF. The CDR3 DNA is TGTGCCAGCAGACCCGGGACAGGAGGAAACACCATATATTTT. Full variable domain (remainder filled in from reference TRBV28 and TRBJ1-3): DVKVTQSSRYLVKRTGEKVFLECVQDMDHENMFWYRQDPGLGLRLIYFSYDVKMKEKGDIPEGYSVSREKKERFSLILESASTNQTSMYLCASRPGTGGNTIYFGEGSWLTVV.

The rearrangement links TRBV5-1 to TRBJ2-7; 9 nucleotides line up with TRBD1. The CDR3 runs to 16 residues. The V gene's germline CDR1 is SGHRS and CDR2 YFSETQ. J gave up 5 bases and V 0 bases, and 9 bases lay outside the gene matches. CDR3 in DNA: TGCGCCAGCAGCTTGGGGACAGGGGCGGGTTACCACGAGCAGTACTTC. As protein: CASSLGTGAGYHEQYF.

The DNA for the CDR3 is TGTGCCAGCGGAAGTTACAGTCAGCCCCAGCATTTT. It is translated as CASGSYSQPQHF. The J gene is TRBJ1-5, the V gene TRBV6-6; D is uncertain. The V gene's germline CDR1 is MNHNY and CDR2 SVGAGI (reference sequence). With 8 bases removed from V and 6 bases from J, the gap between germline ends came to 11 bases. This CDR3 is 12 amino acids long.

The chain uses TRBV2 and TRBJ2-1; D gene unclear. CDR1 SNHLY and CDR2 FYNNEI come from the germline V gene. There are 15 residues in the CDR3. Deletions cut 0 bases from V and 4 bases from J, with 10 bases between. The CDR3 spells CASSEAGWGYNEQFF. CDR3 DNA sequence: TGTGCCAGCAGTGAAGCGGGGTGGGGATACAATGAGCAGTTCTTC.

The CDR3: CASSEGYGASSYEQYF. The CDR3 DNA is TGTGCCAGCAGTGAGGGGTACGGGGCAAGCTCCTACGAGCAGTACTTC. The chain uses TRBV6-1 and TRBJ2-7; D might be TRBD1 or TRBD2, each matching 5 bases. The V gene lost 3 bases and the J gene lost 0 bases, with 15 bases spanning the gap. CDR1 and CDR2 from the germline V gene are MNHNS and SASEGT. The CDR3 runs 16 residues.

The chain links TRBV5-1 to TRBJ1-3, with no clear D. This CDR3 has 14 residues. V lost 0 bases and J lost 3, with 7 bases in between. The germline V gene encodes CDR1 SGHRS and CDR2 YFSETQ. The CDR3 DNA is TGCGCCAGCAGCTTGGGGAGTTATGGAAACACCATATATTTT. Its protein is CASSLGSYGNTIYF.

The chain joins TRBV30 to TRBJ2-4; 9 bases are a match to TRBD1. The CDR3 is 15 residues long. J lost 2 bases, V lost 3 bases, and 5 bases had no gene match. Germline CDR1 reads GTSNPN; CDR2 reads SVGIG (reference sequence). The CDR3, as DNA: TGTGCCTGGAGCCGGGACAGGGTCACCAAAAACATTCAGTACTTC. It encodes CAWSRDRVTKNIQYF.

The chain links TRBV5-1 to TRBJ1-1, with D hard to call. Deletions cut 0 bases from V and 4 bases from J, with 7 bases between. The V gene's germline CDR1 is SGHRS and CDR2 YFSETQ. CDR3 length equals 13 residues. CDR3 sequence: CASSLVDGTEAFF. Here the CDR3 DNA reads TGCGCCAGCAGCTTGGTCGATGGCACTGAAGCTTTCTTT.

This chain links TRBV4-3 with TRBJ1-6; unclear D gene. Trimming removed 3 bases at V and 3 bases at J, with 9 bases between. CDR1 LGHNA and CDR2 YSLEER come from the germline V gene. The CDR3 length is 15 residues. CDR3 nucleotide sequence: TGCGCCAGCAGCCAGGGAGCCCTCTATAATTCACCCCTCCACTTT. Protein sequence: CASSQGALYNSPLHF.

CDR3 loop: CASSPAIKTQYF. CDR3 in DNA: TGTGCCAGCAGCCCCGCGATAAAGACCCAGTACTTC. The chain joins TRBV28 to TRBJ2-5; no clear D gene. Trimming shortened V by 6 bases and J by 6 bases, and 11 bases separated the two germline ends. The CDR3 consists of 12 residues. CDR1 and CDR2 from the germline V gene are MDHEN and SYDVKM.

The chain combines TRBV5-1 with TRBJ1-4, with 7 bases matching TRBD1. The V segment lost 1 base and the J segment 2 bases; nucleotides outside the gene matches: 2. Germline CDR1 reads SGHRS; CDR2 reads YFSETQ. This CDR3 has 15 amino acids. The CDR3 sequence is CASSLTGDTNEKLFF. In DNA form, the CDR3 reads TGCGCCAGCAGCTTGACAGGGGATACTAATGAAAAACTGTTTTTT. Full variable domain (remainder filled in from reference TRBV5-1 and TRBJ1-4): KAGVTQTPRYLIKTRGQQVTLSCSPISGHRSVSWYQQTPGQGLQFLFEYFSETQRNKGNFPGRFSGRQFSNSRSEMNVSTLELGDSALYLCASSLTGDTNEKLFFGSGTQLSVL.

This chain joins TRBV5-8 and TRBJ1-2; D gene unclear. Trimming took 5 bases from V and 4 from J, leaving 6 bases between them. This CDR3 region has 11 residues. The V gene's germline CDR1 is SGHTS and CDR2 YDEGEE. The CDR3 spells CASRGVYGYTF. The CDR3 nucleotides read TGTGCCAGCAGGGGCGTCTATGGCTACACCTTC.

CDR3 sequence reads: CASSRARTRQETQYF. In DNA, the CDR3 is TGTGCCAGCAGCAGGGCCAGGACAAGACAAGAGACCCAGTACTTC. The V and J genes are TRBV14 and TRBJ2-5; D is possibly TRBD1 (5 bases). This CDR3 contains 15 residues. The ends were cut back, 5 bases at V and 2 bases at J, with 15 bases in the middle. Per germline, CDR1 SGHDN and CDR2 FVKESK. Based on the CDR3 plus reference TRBV14 and TRBJ2-5, the full variable domain is EAGVTQFPSHSVIEKGQTVTLRCDPISGHDNLYWYRRVMGKEIKFLLHFVKESKQDESGMPNNRFLAERTGGTYSTLKVQPAELEDSGVYFCASSRARTRQETQYFGPGTRLLVL.

The chain links TRBV5-1 to TRBJ1-5, with TRBD1 as a possible D gene (5 bases). The CDR3 covers 14 residues. Trimming stripped 4 bases from V and 1 base from J, with 9 bases between. Germline values: CDR1 SGHRS, CDR2 YFSETQ. The CDR3 sequence is CASSRWDSNQPQHF. The CDR3 DNA reads TGCGCCAGCAGCCGGTGGGACAGCAATCAGCCCCAGCATTTT.

The genes are TRBV18 and TRBJ1-1; D perhaps matches TRBD1 (5 bases). This CDR3 is 15 amino acids long. CDR1 is KGHSH, CDR2 LQKENI, per germline. V was shortened by 1 base and J by 5 bases, with 14 bases between the two germline ends. In DNA, the CDR3 is TGTGCCAGCTCACCACGGAAGGGGCTTACGACTGAAGCTTTCTTT. This translates into CASSPRKGLTTEAFF. Based on the CDR3 plus reference TRBV18 and TRBJ1-1, the full variable domain is NAGVMQNPRHLVRRRGQEARLRCSPMKGHSHVYWYRQLPEEGLKFMVYLQKENIIDESGMPKERFSAEFPKEGPSILRIQQVVRGDSAAYFCASSPRKGLTTEAFFGQGTRLTVV.

The chain combines TRBV30 with TRBJ1-2; 11 bases are shared with TRBD1. Germline values: CDR1 GTSNPN, CDR2 SVGIG (reference sequence). With 2 bases clipped from V and 7 bases from J, the junction kept 9 bases outside the gene matches. CDR3 size: 15 residues. CDR3 sequence reads: CAWSPGQGAGVGYTF. The CDR3 nucleotides read TGTGCCTGGAGTCCAGGACAGGGGGCAGGTGTTGGCTACACCTTC.

The J gene is TRBJ2-5, the V gene TRBV5-1; D is perhaps TRBD1 (6 bases). The CDR3 contains 13 residues. Germline values: CDR1 SGHRS, CDR2 YFSETQ. The ends were cut back, 3 bases at V and 3 bases at J, with 9 bases in the middle. DNA of the CDR3: TGCGCCAGCAGCTCCCCAGGGGAAGAGACCCAGTACTTC. This codes for CASSSPGEETQYF.

This chain links TRBV2 with TRBJ1-5; tentatively, D is TRBD1 (6 bases). With 0 bases removed from V and 3 bases from J, the gap between germline ends came to 18 bases. Germline-derived CDR1 and CDR2 are SNHLY and FYNNEI. The CDR3 is 18 residues long. CDR3 protein: CASSEARTASQFNQPQHF. The CDR3 bases are TGTGCCAGCAGTGAAGCGCGGACAGCCTCCCAATTCAATCAGCCCCAGCATTTT.

V gene TRBV2 combines with J gene TRBJ2-3, with 8 bases aligning to TRBD2. The CDR3 is 14 amino acids. CDR1 is SNHLY and CDR2 is FYNNEI in the germline V gene. Losses at the gene ends were 8 bases for V and 3 bases for J; bases not matched to a gene: 7. The CDR3 reads CASERGGGTDTQYF. CDR3 in DNA: TGTGCCAGCGAGAGGGGCGGGGGGACAGATACGCAGTATTTT.

This chain connects TRBV11-3 to TRBJ2-7; possible D gene TRBD1, 5 bases. CDR3 length: 14 residues. Trimming pared 5 bases from V and 1 base from J, leaving 12 bases between. The germline gives CDR1 SGHNT, CDR2 YENEEA. As DNA, the CDR3 is TGTGCCAGCAGCCTAGGCGGACAATCCTACGAGCAGTACTTC. Translating gives CASSLGGQSYEQYF.

V and J are TRBV4-2 and TRBJ2-1, with 7 nucleotides matching TRBD2. With V trimmed by 4 bases and J by 0 bases, 0 bases remained unmatched. The CDR3 is 14 amino acids. Germline V CDR1 and CDR2: LGHNA, YNFKEQ. This chain's CDR3 is CASSRGGSYNEQFF. The CDR3 region has the DNA TGTGCCAGCAGCCGCGGGGGCTCCTACAATGAGCAGTTCTTC.

The J gene is TRBJ2-7, the V gene TRBV2, with TRBD1 identical over 9 bases. The CDR3 covers 15 residues. CDR1 is SNHLY, CDR2 FYNNEI, per germline. Trimming took 5 bases from V and 1 from J; bases not matched to a gene: 6. CDR3 sequence (DNA): TGTGCCAGCAGTTCCCTAGACAGGGGGTCCTACGAGCAGTACTTC. Its protein product is CASSSLDRGSYEQYF.

The chain couples TRBV4-1 to TRBJ1-5; D gene unclear. Trimming stripped 0 bases from V and 4 bases from J, with 10 bases between. This CDR3 is 15 amino acids long. CDR1 MGHRA and CDR2 YSYEKL come from the germline V gene. The chain's CDR3 is CASSQDGHLNQPQHF. The CDR3 coding sequence is TGCGCCAGCAGCCAAGATGGCCATCTTAATCAGCCCCAGCATTTT.

The rearrangement uses TRBV6-5 and TRBJ1-4; 9 bases line up with TRBD1. The CDR3 is 14 amino acids. Germline V gene data show CDR1 as MNHEY and CDR2 as SVGAGI. Trimming cost V 5 bases and J 7 bases; bases outside gene matches: 5. CDR3 coding DNA: TGTGCCAGCAGTAAGGGGACAGGGATTGAAAAACTGTTTTTT. This translates into CASSKGTGIEKLFF.

J is TRBJ1-5 and V is TRBV2, with a possible D match to TRBD1 (5 bases). In germline, CDR1 is SNHLY, CDR2 FYNNEI. Trimming stripped 6 bases from V and 2 bases from J, with 11 bases between. This CDR3 spans 14 amino acids. CDR3 sequence: CASRLTAGNQPQHF. Written as DNA, the CDR3 is TGTGCCAGCAGGTTGACAGCGGGCAATCAGCCCCAGCATTTT.

The chain employs TRBV6-5 and TRBJ2-7, with D tentatively TRBD1 (6 bases). CDR3 size: 14 residues. Germline V gene data show CDR1 as MNHEY and CDR2 as SVGAGI. V lost 6 bases and J lost 2, with 14 bases in between. The CDR3, as DNA: TGTGCCAGCAGCAAACGGGACAAAACCTACGAGCAGTACTTC. It encodes CASSKRDKTYEQYF.